This T cell receptor (beta chain) was sequenced during a study of blood T cell repertoires in COVID-19. The data were produced by immunoSEQ multiplex PCR, yet TCRdb's version contains in-frame clones alone and is incomplete. The sample records 190,000 or so clones, around 82% being singletons. This CDR3 contains 15 residues. V was cut by 3 bases and J by 10 bases, with 16 bases left in between. Germline CDR1 is MNHEY and CDR2 is SVGAGI. Sequenced material: PBMCs or T cells enriched from blood (not recorded which). The gene calls are TRBV6-5 and TRBJ1-6; no reliable D call. This clonotype was obtained from a man aged 35-49 years who had recovered from COVID-19. In DNA, the CDR3 is TGTGCCAGCAGTTATCTGGGCACCACGGGATCACCCCTCCACTTT. Its protein is CASSYLGTTGSPLHF.